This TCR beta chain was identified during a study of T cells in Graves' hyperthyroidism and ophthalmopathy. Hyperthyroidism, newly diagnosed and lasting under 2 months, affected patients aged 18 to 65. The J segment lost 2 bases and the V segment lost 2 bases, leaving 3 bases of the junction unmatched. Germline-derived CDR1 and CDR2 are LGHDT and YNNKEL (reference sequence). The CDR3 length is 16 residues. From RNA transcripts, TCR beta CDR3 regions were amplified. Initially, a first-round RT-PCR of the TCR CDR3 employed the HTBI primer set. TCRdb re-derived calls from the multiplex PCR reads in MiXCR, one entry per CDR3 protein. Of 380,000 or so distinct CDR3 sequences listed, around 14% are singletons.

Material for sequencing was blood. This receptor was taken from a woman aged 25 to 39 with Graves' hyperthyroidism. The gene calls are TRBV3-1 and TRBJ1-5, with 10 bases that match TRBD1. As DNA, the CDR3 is TGTGCCAGCAGCCAATCTGGGACAGGGGGCAATCAGCCCCAGCATTTT. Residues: CASSQSGTGGNQPQHF.